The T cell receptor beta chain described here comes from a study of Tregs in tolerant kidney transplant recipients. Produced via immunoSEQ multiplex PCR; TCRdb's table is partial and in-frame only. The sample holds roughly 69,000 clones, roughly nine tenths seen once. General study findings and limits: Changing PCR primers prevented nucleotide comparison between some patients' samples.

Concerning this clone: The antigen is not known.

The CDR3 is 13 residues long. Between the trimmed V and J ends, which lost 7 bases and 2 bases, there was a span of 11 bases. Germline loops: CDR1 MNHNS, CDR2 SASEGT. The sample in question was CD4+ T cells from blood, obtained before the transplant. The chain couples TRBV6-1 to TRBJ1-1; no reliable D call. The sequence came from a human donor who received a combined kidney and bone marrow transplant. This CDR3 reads CASIAVSNTEAFF. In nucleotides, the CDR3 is TGTGCCAGCATCGCGGTATCTAACACTGAAGCTTTCTTT.